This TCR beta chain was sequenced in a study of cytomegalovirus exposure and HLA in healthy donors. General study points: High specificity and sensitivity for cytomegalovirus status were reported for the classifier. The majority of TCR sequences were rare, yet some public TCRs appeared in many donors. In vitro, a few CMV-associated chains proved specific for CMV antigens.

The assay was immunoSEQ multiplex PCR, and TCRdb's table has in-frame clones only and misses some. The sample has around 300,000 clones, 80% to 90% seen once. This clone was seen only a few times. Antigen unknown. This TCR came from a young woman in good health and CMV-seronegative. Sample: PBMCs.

The CDR3 nucleotides are TGTGCCAGCAGGGTCAGGGCGGGGGGCTACACCTTC. Translated, it gives CASRVRAGGYTF. This chain links TRBV25-1 with TRBJ1-2, with TRBD1 as a possible D gene (5 bases). The CDR3 length is 12 residues. CDR1 MGHDK and CDR2 SYGVNS come from the germline V gene. Trimming took 6 bases from V and 8 from J, leaving 13 bases between them.